The rows below give T cell receptor beta chains drawn from one sample of a study of shared clonotypes between healthy human individuals. Clones were read by immunoSEQ multiplex PCR, and TCRdb kept only the in-frame ones, dropping some. The table has some 740,000 clones, 80% to 95% seen once. The sequenced sample was naive CD8+ T cells sorted from blood. Receptors were obtained from a young man in good health. Each CDR3 is given with its conserved first and last residue. D genes are given only for firm matches. Clone size is not always given. Where it is, it says once, few, many or a class for expanded clones.

CDR3 DNA | CDR3 protein | D gene | J gene | V gene | clone size
TGTGCCAGCCCAGGACAGGGTTTCAATGGCTACACCTTC | CASPGQGFNGYTF | TRBD1 | TRBJ1-2 | TRBV7-9 | NA
TGTGCCAGCAGCTTAGTGCAGGGAGATAGCAATCAGCCCCAGCATTTT | CASSLVQGDSNQPQHF | NA | TRBJ1-5 | TRBV7-9 | few
TGTGCCAGCAGCTCCTATGAGCGGACAGGTCACAACACCGGGGAGCTGTTTTTT | CASSSYERTGHNTGELFF | TRBD1 | TRBJ2-2 | TRBV7-9 | NA
TGTGCCAGCAGCCAAGAGCCGAGCCGGGAGCTGTTTTTT | CASSQEPSRELFF | NA | TRBJ2-2 | TRBV14 | few
TGTGCCAGCAGCGGGACAGGCCCCGGAATCACCGGGGAGCTGTTTTTT | CASSGTGPGITGELFF | TRBD1 | TRBJ2-2 | TRBV9 | NA
TGTGCCAGCAGCTGGGACAGTTTGAACACTGAAGCTTTCTTT | CASSWDSLNTEAFF | TRBD1 | TRBJ1-1 | TRBV6-6 | once
TGCGCCAGCAGCGAACAGGGAACTAACTATGGCTACACCTTC | CASSEQGTNYGYTF | NA | TRBJ1-2 | TRBV5-1 | NA
TGCGCCAGCAGCCAAGCCCGGGACAGGACCTACGAGCAGTACTTC | CASSQARDRTYEQYF | TRBD1 | TRBJ2-7 | TRBV4-3 | NA
TGTGCCAGCAGCCGAGGGACTAGCTCGCTCGATGAGCAGTTCTTC | CASSRGTSSLDEQFF | TRBD2 | TRBJ2-1 | TRBV28 | NA
TGTGCCAGCAGCGCCGCGAACTCTGTCGGGACTGAAGCTTTCTTT | CASSAANSVGTEAFF | NA | TRBJ1-1 | TRBV7-9 | NA
TGTGCCAGCAGCACCCCCGGGACAGGGGGCGGGGAGCTGTTTTTT | CASSTPGTGGGELFF | TRBD1 | TRBJ2-2 | TRBV7-6 | NA
TGCAGCGTTGAAGGGCAGGGGGCGGAAAATGAGCAGTTCTTC | CSVEGQGAENEQFF | TRBD1 | TRBJ2-1 | TRBV29-1 | NA
TGTGCCAGCAGCTGGTCCGGGACAGGGGGCTCTGGGGCCAACGTCCTGACTTTC | CASSWSGTGGSGANVLTF | TRBD1 | TRBJ2-6 | TRBV7-9 | once